The next 25 T cell receptor beta chains were all read from a single sample in a study of blood T cell repertoires in COVID-19. Some clones are missing from TCRdb's copy, which holds only in-frame ones; the method was immunoSEQ multiplex PCR. The sample carries 18,000 or so clones, more than 85% recorded once. The sample was peripheral blood. All receptors derive from a woman aged 50 to 60 with active COVID-19.

The chain is built from TRBV7-9 and TRBJ2-7; no clear D gene. V was shortened by 1 base and J by 3 bases, with 7 bases between the two germline ends. Germline loops: CDR1 SEHNR, CDR2 FQNEAQ (reference sequence). The CDR3 is made up of 13 amino acids. CDR3 amino acids: CASSLEPGYEQYF. Here the CDR3 DNA reads TGTGCCAGCAGCTTAGAGCCAGGCTACGAGCAGTACTTC.

This chain links TRBV19 with TRBJ2-6; D possibly corresponds to TRBD2 (6 bases). The CDR3 contains 15 residues. Germline lookup yields CDR1 LNHDA and CDR2 SQIVND (reference sequence). With 10 bases removed from V and 4 bases from J, the gap between germline ends came to 17 bases. CDR3 DNA sequence: TGTGCCACTACGAAAGGGGAGGCCGGGGCCAACGTCCTGACTTTC. It is translated as CATTKGEAGANVLTF. The full variable domain, rest sourced from reference TRBV19 and TRBJ2-6, is DGGITQSPKYLFRKEGQNVTLSCEQNLNHDAMYWYRQDPGQGLRLIYYSQIVNDFQKGDIAEGYSVSREKKESFPLTVTSAQKNPTAFYLCATTKGEAGANVLTFGAGSRLTVL.

J is TRBJ1-2 and V is TRBV12-3 or TRBV12-4; TRBD1 agrees at 9 bases. This CDR3 contains 13 residues. The V gene end was trimmed by 4 bases and the J gene end by 4 bases; junction bases not matched to a gene: 1. For the CDR3, the DNA is TGTGCCAGCAGTTGGGACAGGGCCTATGGCTACACCTTC. It is translated as CASSWDRAYGYTF.

V usage is TRBV4-2 and J usage is TRBJ2-3; D is unresolved. This CDR3 is 12 amino acids long. CDR1 is LGHNA and CDR2 is YNFKEQ in the germline V gene. The germline V and J ends were trimmed by 0 bases and 6 bases, with 4 bases remaining between them. As DNA, the CDR3 is TGTGCCAGCAGCCAAGAGAGGGATACGCAGTATTTT. It codes for CASSQERDTQYF.

The CDR3 is CASSSGGTYEQYF. DNA for the CDR3: TGTGCCAGCAGTTCGGGCGGGACCTACGAGCAGTACTTC. The V gene is TRBV6-6, the J gene TRBJ2-7; the D gene is possibly TRBD2 (6 bases). Trimming shortened V by 4 bases and J by 2 bases, and 9 bases separated the two germline ends. Germline V gives CDR1 MNHNY, CDR2 SVGAGI (reference sequence). This CDR3 is built from 13 residues.

The genes are TRBV5-1 and TRBJ2-5, with 9 bases that match TRBD2. J gave up 0 bases and V 3 bases, and 6 bases lay outside the gene matches. The germline CDR1 and CDR2 sequences are SGHRS and YFSETQ. This CDR3 contains 16 residues. CDR3 sequence: CASSSAGGEYQETQYF. The CDR3 DNA is TGCGCCAGCAGCTCCGCGGGAGGGGAGTACCAAGAGACCCAGTACTTC.

This clone came up once. The chain recombines TRBV2 with TRBJ2-7, with TRBD2 as a possible D gene (5 bases). Germline CDR1 SNHLY, CDR2 FYNNEI. The CDR3 length is 14 residues. Trimming pared 6 bases from V and 3 bases from J, leaving 15 bases between. This CDR3 reads CASRGRGGGYEQYF. The CDR3 nucleotides are TGTGCCAGCAGGGGTCGGGGTGGCGGCTACGAGCAGTACTTC.

The J gene is TRBJ2-2, the V gene TRBV6-5; D possibly corresponds to TRBD2 (6 bases). Trimming removed 10 bases at V and 0 bases at J, with 12 bases between. This CDR3 has 14 amino acids. Germline V CDR1 and CDR2: MNHEY, SVGAGI. CDR3 in amino acids: CATTSGSNTGELFF. For the CDR3, the DNA is TGTGCCACTACGAGCGGGTCGAACACCGGGGAGCTGTTTTTT.

Here the CDR3 DNA reads TGTGCCAGCAGAGACAGGGGGTATAACACTGAAGCTTTCTTT. Its translation is CASRDRGYNTEAFF. The rearrangement joins TRBV2 to TRBJ1-1; 9 nucleotides match TRBD1. CDR3 length: 14 residues. The trim removed 6 bases at V and 2 bases at J, leaving 4 bases unmatched. Germline V gene data show CDR1 as SNHLY and CDR2 as FYNNEI.

This clone was detected only a few times. This rearrangement joins TRBV9 to TRBJ2-5; D is perhaps TRBD2 (6 bases). In germline, CDR1 is SGDLS, CDR2 YYNGEE. CDR3 length: 14 residues. V lost 2 bases, J lost 1 base, and 9 bases lay in between. This chain's CDR3 is CASSVGTSQETQYF. For the CDR3, the DNA is TGTGCCAGCAGCGTGGGGACTTCCCAAGAGACCCAGTACTTC.

The V and J genes are TRBV3-1 (or the pseudogene TRBV3-2) and TRBJ2-3; 7 bases align to TRBD2. The CDR3 runs 16 residues. Trimming at V came to 4 bases and at J to 1 base, leaving 8 bases not matched to a gene. The V gene's germline CDR1 is LGHDT and CDR2 YNNKEL (reference sequence). CDR3 bases: TGTGCCAGCAGCCCCTGGAGGGGAGGGCGCACAGATACGCAGTATTTT. Its translation is CASSPWRGGRTDTQYF.

Here the CDR3 reads CASSFNQETQYF. The CDR3, as DNA: TGCGCCAGCAGCTTTAACCAAGAGACCCAGTACTTC. The J gene is TRBJ2-5, the V gene TRBV5-1; D is ambiguous. Germline-derived CDR1 and CDR2 are SGHRS and YFSETQ. The CDR3 contains 12 residues. V lost 2 bases to trimming and J lost 0 bases, with 2 bases between them.

V usage is TRBV24-1 and J usage is TRBJ2-1; weak D call: TRBD2 (5 bases). The germline V gene encodes CDR1 KGHDR and CDR2 SFDVKD. This CDR3 contains 13 residues. The V end was cut by 5 bases, the J end by 9 bases, with 13 bases between. The CDR3 DNA reads as TGTGCCACCAGTGTTAATAGCGTAGGTGAGCAGTTCTTC. Translating gives CATSVNSVGEQFF.

By proportion, this clone is medium-sized. Other DNA sequences in this specimen translate into the identical CDR3. This chain links TRBV6-5 with TRBJ1-3; 8 bases line up with TRBD1. The CDR3 runs to 15 residues. V was pared by 6 bases and J by 0 bases, with 4 bases of the junction left unmatched. Germline CDR1 MNHEY, CDR2 SVGAGI. The CDR3 bases are TGTGCCAGCAGCCGCGACAGGGGCTCTGGAAACACCATATATTTT. As protein: CASSRDRGSGNTIYF.

This clone was detected once. The gene calls are TRBV5-6 and TRBJ1-1, with D perhaps matching TRBD1 (5 bases). The CDR3 is made up of 11 amino acids. The V end lost 6 bases, the J end lost 7 bases, and 10 bases lay between the germline ends. The germline CDR1 and CDR2 sequences are SGHDT and YYEEEE. The CDR3 loop reads CASTHRGEAFF. As DNA, the CDR3 is TGTGCCAGCACCCATAGGGGTGAAGCTTTCTTT.

The chain joins TRBV29-1 to TRBJ1-6; D is uncertain. V was trimmed by 6 bases and J by 9 bases, leaving 15 bases between them. Per the germline V gene, CDR1 is SQVTM and CDR2 is ANQGSEA. The length of the CDR3 is 13 residues. CDR3 coding DNA: TGCAGCGTGGCACAGACCGCGGGTTCACCCCTCCACTTT. Protein product: CSVAQTAGSPLHF.

The rearrangement joins TRBV7-8 to TRBJ1-2, with TRBD1 matching over 8 bases. This CDR3 has 14 residues. Losses at the gene ends were 1 base for V and 7 bases for J; bases not matched to a gene: 5. Germline V gene lookup returns CDR1 SGHVS and CDR2 FQNEAQ. The CDR3 reads CASSLGQGAGGYTF. The CDR3 region has the DNA TGTGCCAGCAGCTTAGGCCAGGGGGCCGGTGGCTACACCTTC.

The rearrangement links TRBV6-6 to TRBJ1-2; D is perhaps TRBD1 (5 bases). Germline values: CDR1 MNHNY, CDR2 SVGAGI (reference sequence). The V end was cut by 6 bases, the J end by 5 bases, with 22 bases between. CDR3 length: 16 residues. CDR3 sequence: CASSPLQGRAEYGYTF. CDR3 DNA sequence: TGTGCCAGCAGCCCGTTGCAGGGTCGGGCAGAATATGGCTACACCTTC.

The chain employs TRBV28 and TRBJ1-4, with D possibly TRBD1 on 6 matching bases. CDR3 length: 17 amino acids. Germline CDR1 reads MDHEN; CDR2 reads SYDVKM. The V and J ends lost 3 bases and 0 bases respectively, with 14 bases between them. The CDR3 reads CASSFGQTFATNEKLFF. CDR3 nucleotide sequence: TGTGCCAGCAGTTTCGGACAGACCTTTGCAACTAATGAAAAACTGTTTTTT.

This chain connects TRBV18 to TRBJ2-5, with 10 positions matching TRBD2. V dropped 3 bases and J dropped 0; count of bases not matched to a gene: 4. CDR3 length equals 16 residues. Germline V lookup: CDR1 KGHSH, CDR2 LQKENI. The CDR3 region is CASSPGLARNQETQYF. In DNA form, the CDR3 reads TGTGCCAGCTCACCGGGACTAGCGAGGAACCAAGAGACCCAGTACTTC.

V usage is TRBV6-5 and J usage is TRBJ2-2; 7 bases map to TRBD2. CDR1 is MNHEY, CDR2 SVGAGI, per germline. With 5 bases clipped from V and 2 bases from J, the junction kept 5 bases outside the gene matches. CDR3 length: 15 amino acids. For the CDR3, the DNA is TGTGCCAGCAGTAGGGGACTAACTAACACCGGGGAGCTGTTTTTT. This gives the protein CASSRGLTNTGELFF.

About this clone: A read error may account for a junction end that differs from germline. The chain employs TRBV15 and TRBJ2-7; perhaps TRBD2 as D (6 bases). Germline assignment: CDR1 LNHNV and CDR2 YYDKDF (reference sequence). The CDR3 contains 14 residues. The CDR3 DNA is TGTGCCACCAGCCAACAAACGGGACTTCCTCGATATAGCTTC. Its translation is CATSQQTGLPRYSF.

The V call is TRBV11-3, the J call TRBJ2-3, with a tentative D call TRBD2 (6 bases). The CDR3 has 13 residues. Trimming shortened V by 5 bases and J by 3 bases, and 9 bases separated the two germline ends. CDR1 and CDR2 (germline): SGHNT, YENEEA. Here the CDR3 DNA reads TGTGCCAGCAGCGGCCGGGGGACAGATACGCAGTATTTT. This encodes CASSGRGTDTQYF.

The J gene is TRBJ1-2, the V gene TRBV19; D may be TRBD1 (6 bases). The V end was cut by 8 bases, the J end by 4 bases, with 17 bases between. The CDR3 totals 14 residues. Looked up from germline, CDR1 is LNHDA and CDR2 is SQIVND (reference sequence). The CDR3 loop is CASFLTGTLYGYTF. The DNA for the CDR3 is TGTGCCAGTTTTCTTACAGGGACCCTCTATGGCTACACCTTC.

This clone was recorded once. The chain carries TRBV3-1 (or the pseudogene TRBV3-2) and TRBJ2-7, with a weak D call TRBD1 (6 bases). Germline CDR1 LGHDT, CDR2 YNNKEL (reference sequence). CDR3 length: 12 amino acids. Trimming took off 4 bases at V and 7 bases at J, with 11 bases between the two ends. This CDR3 reads CASSLNQGEQYF. The CDR3 DNA reads as TGTGCCAGCAGCCTAAACCAGGGGGAGCAGTACTTC.